This TCR beta chain was sequenced for a study of blood T cells in healthy people across ages. A second PCR, run for roughly 7 to 12 cycles, used a sample-barcoded 5' primer plus a J-beta primer mix. TCRdb processed the 5' RACE reads anew with MiXCR; each CDR3 protein has one entry. The table includes over 950,000 distinct CDR3 sequences, 45% to 60% detected once. V lost 3 bases, J lost 0 bases, and 6 bases lay in between. This CDR3 spans 13 amino acids. Germline assignment: CDR1 DFQATT and CDR2 SNEGSKA (reference sequence). The sequencing sample was made of blood. The receptor comes from a woman aged 55-70 years in good health. The chain combines TRBV20-1 with TRBJ1-5; D unclear. For the CDR3, the DNA is TGCAGTGCTAGTTTCGGTAGCAATCAGCCCCAGCATTTT. Amino acid sequence: CSASFGSNQPQHF.